These T cell receptor beta chains were read from a single sample in a study of human T cells and chemical hapten exposure. TCRdb itself ran the RACE reads through MiXCR, one entry per CDR3 protein. The data show around 110,000 distinct CDR3 sequences, with about 11% seen just once and 2% to 2.5% held by the top ten. Sample: whole blood, taken in connection with sensitization to the hapten diphenylcyclopropenone (DPC). Every receptor here comes from a woman aged 50 to 65 with alopecia areata. Some clones in this sample may be carry-over from other donors' samples. Each CDR3 is given with its conserved first and last residue. A D gene is named only where the DNA matches it firmly. Expanded clones are given a class, and other clones once, few, many or no size at all.

j_gene: TRBJ2-3
d_gene: TRBD2
v_gene: TRBV13
abundance: -
CDR3aa: CASSLGGLAGVWMADTQYF
CDR3nt: TGTGCCAGCAGCTTAGGGGGACTAGCGGGAGTATGGATGGCAGATACGCAGTATTTT

j_gene: TRBJ2-3
d_gene: -
v_gene: TRBV19
abundance: few
CDR3aa: CASTSLIGTDTQYF
CDR3nt: TGTGCCAGTACCTCACTAATCGGGACAGATACGCAGTATTTT

j_gene: TRBJ1-5
d_gene: TRBD1
v_gene: TRBV6-2/TRBV6-3
abundance: -
CDR3aa: CASSYPGERTGGSSNQPQHF
CDR3nt: TGTGCCAGCAGTTACCCTGGGGAGAGGACAGGGGGCTCAAGCAATCAGCCCCAGCATTTT

j_gene: TRBJ1-3
d_gene: -
v_gene: TRBV15
abundance: -
CDR3aa: CATSRDQAAGNTIYF
CDR3nt: TGTGCCACCAGCAGAGATCAGGCAGCGGGAAACACCATATATTTT

j_gene: TRBJ2-5
d_gene: -
v_gene: TRBV29-1
abundance: few
CDR3aa: CSVGIQETQYF
CDR3nt: TGCAGCGTTGGAATCCAAGAGACCCAGTACTTC

j_gene: TRBJ2-7
d_gene: -
v_gene: TRBV28
abundance: many
CDR3aa: CASSLIGTGRGEQYF
CDR3nt: TGTGCCAGCAGTTTAATTGGGACTGGCCGGGGAGAGCAGTACTTC

j_gene: TRBJ2-3
d_gene: -
v_gene: TRBV10-2
abundance: many
CDR3aa: CASSVLRTDTQYF
CDR3nt: TGCGCCAGCAGTGTACTACGCACAGATACGCAGTATTTT

j_gene: TRBJ2-6
d_gene: TRBD1
v_gene: TRBV20-1
abundance: many
CDR3aa: CSASSYVDRVSGANVLTF
CDR3nt: TGCAGTGCTAGTTCTTATGTGGACAGGGTCTCGGGGGCCAACGTCCTGACTTTC

j_gene: TRBJ2-1
d_gene: -
v_gene: TRBV24-1
abundance: -
CDR3aa: CATSDLPEGEQFF
CDR3nt: TGTGCCACCAGTGATCTTCCGGAGGGTGAGCAGTTCTTC

j_gene: TRBJ2-1
d_gene: TRBD2
v_gene: TRBV29-1
abundance: many
CDR3aa: CSVEGLASEQFF
CDR3nt: TGCAGCGTTGAGGGACTAGCAAGTGAGCAGTTCTTC

j_gene: TRBJ2-1
d_gene: TRBD2
v_gene: TRBV30
abundance: -
CDR3aa: CAWTAGGDEQFF
CDR3nt: TGTGCCTGGACGGCGGGAGGTGATGAGCAGTTCTTC

j_gene: TRBJ2-3
d_gene: -
v_gene: TRBV10-3
abundance: few
CDR3aa: CAISESSHTDTQYF
CDR3nt: TGTGCCATCAGTGAGTCCTCTCACACAGATACGCAGTATTTT

j_gene: TRBJ2-7
d_gene: TRBD1
v_gene: TRBV12-3/TRBV12-4
abundance: many
CDR3aa: CASSGTARYPYEQYF
CDR3nt: TGTGCCAGCAGTGGGACAGCCCGCTACCCCTACGAGCAGTACTTC

j_gene: TRBJ1-1
d_gene: -
v_gene: TRBV27
abundance: few
CDR3aa: CASSSGDLNTEAFF
CDR3nt: TGTGCCAGCAGTTCTGGGGATTTGAACACTGAAGCTTTCTTT

j_gene: TRBJ2-7
d_gene: TRBD1
v_gene: TRBV7-9
abundance: -
CDR3aa: CASSFHSQGSHEQYF
CDR3nt: TGTGCCAGCAGCTTCCACTCACAGGGGTCCCACGAGCAGTACTTC

j_gene: TRBJ2-7
d_gene: TRBD2
v_gene: TRBV7-9
abundance: few
CDR3aa: CASARERGHEQYF
CDR3nt: TGTGCCTCTGCGCGGGAGCGCGGACACGAGCAGTACTTC

j_gene: TRBJ2-7
d_gene: TRBD1
v_gene: TRBV5-1
abundance: -
CDR3aa: CASSYAGTGAYEQYF
CDR3nt: TGCGCCAGCAGTTATGCTGGGACAGGGGCCTACGAGCAGTACTTC

j_gene: TRBJ1-1
d_gene: -
v_gene: TRBV12-3/TRBV12-4
abundance: -
CDR3aa: CASSCIGSGGAFF
CDR3nt: TGTGCCAGCAGTTGTATCGGGTCAGGTGGGGCTTTCTTT

j_gene: TRBJ1-1
d_gene: -
v_gene: TRBV29-1
abundance: -
CDR3aa: CSVAKSDWNTEAFF
CDR3nt: TGCAGCGTTGCAAAGTCAGACTGGAACACTGAAGCTTTCTTT

j_gene: TRBJ1-2
d_gene: -
v_gene: TRBV28
abundance: few
CDR3aa: CASSRQGNYGYTF
CDR3nt: TGTGCCAGCAGCCGTCAGGGAAACTATGGCTACACCTTC

j_gene: TRBJ2-1
d_gene: -
v_gene: TRBV28
abundance: many
CDR3aa: CASSSGTGEQFF
CDR3nt: TGTGCCAGCAGTTCCGGGACTGGCGAGCAGTTCTTC

j_gene: TRBJ2-5
d_gene: -
v_gene: TRBV20-1
abundance: many
CDR3aa: CTAPSPETQYF
CDR3nt: TGCACGGCCCCCTCCCCAGAGACCCAGTACTTC

j_gene: TRBJ2-7
d_gene: TRBD2
v_gene: TRBV12-3/TRBV12-4
abundance: -
CDR3aa: CASSLMGGPSYEQYF
CDR3nt: TGTGCCAGCAGTTTAATGGGAGGGCCCTCCTACGAGCAGTACTTC

j_gene: TRBJ2-6
d_gene: -
v_gene: TRBV14
abundance: -
CDR3aa: CASSLLGHSGANVLTF
CDR3nt: TGTGCCAGCAGCCTTCTAGGGCACTCTGGGGCCAACGTCCTGACTTTC

j_gene: TRBJ2-7
d_gene: TRBD2
v_gene: TRBV28
abundance: -
CDR3aa: CASSPGLAASYEQYF
CDR3nt: TGTGCCAGCAGCCCCGGACTAGCGGCCTCCTACGAGCAGTACTTC

j_gene: TRBJ1-5
d_gene: -
v_gene: TRBV6-6
abundance: few
CDR3aa: CASSEDRNQPQHF
CDR3nt: TGTGCCAGCAGTGAGGACAGAAATCAGCCCCAGCATTTT

j_gene: TRBJ2-2
d_gene: -
v_gene: TRBV29-1
abundance: many
CDR3aa: CSVERGGVGTGELFF
CDR3nt: TGCAGCGTTGAGAGGGGTGGGGTAGGGACCGGGGAGCTGTTTTTT

j_gene: TRBJ1-2
d_gene: -
v_gene: TRBV2
abundance: once
CDR3aa: CAVKTANYGYTF
CDR3nt: TGTGCCGTAAAGACAGCTAACTATGGCTACACCTTC

j_gene: TRBJ1-2
d_gene: TRBD1
v_gene: TRBV5-4
abundance: -
CDR3aa: CASSFPGDRANGYTF
CDR3nt: TGTGCCAGCAGCTTCCCAGGGGACAGGGCGAATGGCTACACCTTC

j_gene: TRBJ2-2
d_gene: -
v_gene: TRBV14
abundance: few
CDR3aa: CASSQGPTGELFF
CDR3nt: TGTGCCAGCAGCCAAGGGCCCACCGGGGAGCTGTTTTTT

j_gene: TRBJ1-1
d_gene: TRBD1
v_gene: TRBV7-2
abundance: few
CDR3aa: CASSHPTGFAEAFF
CDR3nt: TGTGCCAGCAGCCATCCGACAGGGTTCGCTGAAGCTTTCTTT

j_gene: TRBJ2-7
d_gene: TRBD2
v_gene: TRBV12-5
abundance: many
CDR3aa: CASAASGINEQYF
CDR3nt: TGTGCTAGTGCGGCTAGCGGGATTAACGAGCAGTACTTC

j_gene: TRBJ1-1
d_gene: TRBD1
v_gene: TRBV29-1
abundance: many
CDR3aa: CSAAQGMNTEAFF
CDR3nt: TGCAGCGCGGCACAGGGGATGAACACTGAAGCTTTCTTT

j_gene: TRBJ2-1
d_gene: -
v_gene: TRBV5-1
abundance: -
CDR3aa: CASSLGHRDTYNEQFF
CDR3nt: TGCGCCAGCAGCTTGGGGCACCGGGACACCTACAATGAGCAGTTCTTC

j_gene: TRBJ2-7
d_gene: -
v_gene: TRBV20-1
abundance: -
CDR3aa: CSASVAHEQYF
CDR3nt: TGCAGTGCTAGTGTCGCCCACGAGCAGTACTTC

j_gene: TRBJ1-1
d_gene: TRBD1
v_gene: TRBV6-5
abundance: -
CDR3aa: CASRRAIGQGETEAFF
CDR3nt: TGTGCCAGCAGACGTGCAATTGGACAGGGTGAAACTGAAGCTTTCTTT

j_gene: TRBJ1-4
d_gene: TRBD1
v_gene: TRBV5-6
abundance: few
CDR3aa: CASSWTGVDEKLFF
CDR3nt: TGTGCCAGCAGCTGGACAGGGGTGGATGAAAAACTGTTTTTT

j_gene: TRBJ1-2
d_gene: -
v_gene: TRBV25-1
abundance: -
CDR3aa: CASSDPGSLYGYTF
CDR3nt: TGTGCCAGCAGTGATCCAGGCAGCCTCTATGGCTACACCTTC

j_gene: TRBJ1-3
d_gene: -
v_gene: TRBV6-5
abundance: -
CDR3aa: CASAPIDPGNTIYF
CDR3nt: TGTGCCAGCGCCCCCATCGACCCCGGAAACACCATATATTTT

j_gene: TRBJ2-7
d_gene: TRBD1
v_gene: TRBV7-8
abundance: many
CDR3aa: CASSLDRGAEQYF
CDR3nt: TGTGCCAGCAGCTTAGACAGGGGAGCCGAGCAGTACTTC

j_gene: TRBJ2-1
d_gene: TRBD2
v_gene: TRBV3-1
abundance: many
CDR3aa: CASSPGLVSYNEQFF
CDR3nt: TGTGCCAGCAGCCCGGGACTAGTCTCCTACAATGAGCAGTTCTTC

j_gene: TRBJ2-7
d_gene: TRBD2
v_gene: TRBV7-2
abundance: -
CDR3aa: CASSPALAGPYEQYF
CDR3nt: TGTGCCAGCAGCCCGGCCCTAGCGGGACCCTACGAGCAGTACTTC

j_gene: TRBJ2-3
d_gene: -
v_gene: TRBV7-9
abundance: -
CDR3aa: CASSSVTGLADTQYF
CDR3nt: TGTGCCAGCAGCTCCGTGACAGGACTTGCAGATACGCAGTATTTT

j_gene: TRBJ1-4
d_gene: -
v_gene: TRBV6-1
abundance: -
CDR3aa: CASRARVGLFF
CDR3nt: TGTGCCAGCAGGGCGAGAGTTGGACTGTTTTTT

j_gene: TRBJ1-6
d_gene: -
v_gene: TRBV3-1
abundance: -
CDR3aa: CASSQDIAARSYSPLHF
CDR3nt: TGTGCCAGCAGCCAAGATATAGCAGCCCGGTCCTATTCACCCCTCCACTTT

j_gene: TRBJ2-1
d_gene: TRBD2
v_gene: TRBV4-1
abundance: few
CDR3aa: CASSPASGVYNEQFF
CDR3nt: TGCGCCAGCAGCCCAGCTAGCGGGGTCTACAATGAGCAGTTCTTC

j_gene: TRBJ1-6
d_gene: -
v_gene: TRBV7-2
abundance: many
CDR3aa: CASSAPRARKSPLHF
CDR3nt: TGTGCCAGCAGCGCCCCCAGGGCGAGAAAATCACCCCTCCACTTT

j_gene: TRBJ1-6
d_gene: -
v_gene: TRBV25-1
abundance: few
CDR3aa: CASTSHSSPLHF
CDR3nt: TGTGCCAGCACATCCCACAGTTCACCCCTCCACTTT

j_gene: TRBJ1-5
d_gene: -
v_gene: TRBV25-1
abundance: few
CDR3aa: CASSEGDFQPQHF
CDR3nt: TGTGCCAGCAGTGAAGGGGACTTTCAGCCCCAGCATTTT

j_gene: TRBJ2-7
d_gene: -
v_gene: TRBV10-3
abundance: -
CDR3aa: CAISQSSYEQHF
CDR3nt: TGTGCCATTTCTCAGAGCTCCTACGAGCAGCACTTC

j_gene: TRBJ2-1
d_gene: -
v_gene: TRBV6-2/TRBV6-3
abundance: many
CDR3aa: CASSLGPAYNEQFF
CDR3nt: TGTGCCAGCAGTTTGGGGCCTGCGTACAATGAGCAGTTCTTC

j_gene: TRBJ2-1
d_gene: TRBD2
v_gene: TRBV20-1
abundance: -
CDR3aa: CSAEGGSSRNEQFF
CDR3nt: TGCAGTGCCGAGGGAGGGAGTTCAAGGAATGAGCAGTTCTTC

j_gene: TRBJ2-3
d_gene: TRBD2
v_gene: TRBV12-3/TRBV12-4
abundance: few
CDR3aa: CASSQGLAGADTQYF
CDR3nt: TGTGCCAGCAGTCAAGGACTAGCGGGAGCAGATACGCAGTATTTT